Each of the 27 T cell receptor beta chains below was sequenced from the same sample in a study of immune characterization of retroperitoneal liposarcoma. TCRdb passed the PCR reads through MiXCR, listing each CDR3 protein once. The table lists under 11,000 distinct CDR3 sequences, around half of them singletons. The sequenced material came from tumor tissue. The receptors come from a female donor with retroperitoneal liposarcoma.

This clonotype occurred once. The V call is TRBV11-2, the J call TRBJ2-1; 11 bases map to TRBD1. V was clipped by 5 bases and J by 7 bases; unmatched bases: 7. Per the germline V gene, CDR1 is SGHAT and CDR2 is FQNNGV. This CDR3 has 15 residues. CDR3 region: CASSPGTGGSNEQFF. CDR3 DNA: TGTGCCAGCAGCCCCGGGACAGGGGGTAGTAATGAGCAGTTCTTC.

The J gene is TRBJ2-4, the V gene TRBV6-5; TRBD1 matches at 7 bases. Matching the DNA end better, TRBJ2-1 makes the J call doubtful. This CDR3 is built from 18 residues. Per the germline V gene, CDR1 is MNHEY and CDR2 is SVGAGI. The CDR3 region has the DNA TGTGCCAGCAGTTACTCAATTAACGACAGGGTCGTCCGAGGGACCCAGTTCTTC. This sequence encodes CASSYSINDRVVRGTQFF.

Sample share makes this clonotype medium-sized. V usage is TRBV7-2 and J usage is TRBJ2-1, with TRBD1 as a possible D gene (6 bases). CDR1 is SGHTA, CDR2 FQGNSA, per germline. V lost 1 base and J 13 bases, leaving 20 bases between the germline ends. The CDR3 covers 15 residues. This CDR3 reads CASSLGGHQGETQFF. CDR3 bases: TGTGCCAGCAGCTTAGGGGGACATCAAGGGGAGACCCAGTTCTTC.

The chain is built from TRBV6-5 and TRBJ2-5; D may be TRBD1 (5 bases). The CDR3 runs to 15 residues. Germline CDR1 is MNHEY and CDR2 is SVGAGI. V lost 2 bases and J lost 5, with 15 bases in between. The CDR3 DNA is TGTGCCAGCAGTTACACCAACAGGTTAGGGGAGACCCAGTACTTC. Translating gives CASSYTNRLGETQYF.

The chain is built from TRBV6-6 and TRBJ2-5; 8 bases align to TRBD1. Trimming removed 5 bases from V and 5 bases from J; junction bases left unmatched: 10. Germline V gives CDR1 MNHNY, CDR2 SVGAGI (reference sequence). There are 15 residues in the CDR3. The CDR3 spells CASSLTGTGRETQYF. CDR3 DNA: TGTGCCAGCAGTCTCACGGGGACAGGTCGGGAGACCCAGTACTTC.

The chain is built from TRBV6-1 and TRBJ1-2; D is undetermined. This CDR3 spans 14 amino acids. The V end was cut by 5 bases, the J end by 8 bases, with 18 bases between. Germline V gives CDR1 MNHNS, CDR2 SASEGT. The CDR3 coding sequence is TGTGCCAGCAGTAATTGGTCGGGGTCGGGAGGCTACACCTTC. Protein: CASSNWSGSGGYTF.

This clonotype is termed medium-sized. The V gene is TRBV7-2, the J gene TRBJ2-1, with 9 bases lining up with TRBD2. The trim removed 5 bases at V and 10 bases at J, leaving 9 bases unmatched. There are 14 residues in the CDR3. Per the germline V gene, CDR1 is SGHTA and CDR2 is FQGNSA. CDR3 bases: TGTGCCAGCAGCCGCGGGGGGGCCCTCTGGGAGCAGTTCTTC. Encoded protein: CASSRGGALWEQFF.

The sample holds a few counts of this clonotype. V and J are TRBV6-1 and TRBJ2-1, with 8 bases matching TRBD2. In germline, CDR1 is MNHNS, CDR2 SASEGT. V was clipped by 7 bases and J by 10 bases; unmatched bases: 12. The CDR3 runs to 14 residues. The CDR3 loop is CASTPRVGGDEQFF. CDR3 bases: TGTGCCAGCACCCCCAGGGTCGGGGGGGACGAGCAGTTCTTC.

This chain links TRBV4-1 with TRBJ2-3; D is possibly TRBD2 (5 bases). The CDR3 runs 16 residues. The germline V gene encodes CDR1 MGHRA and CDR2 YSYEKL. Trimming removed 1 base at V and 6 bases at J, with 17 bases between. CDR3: CASSQGPRRSGDTQYF. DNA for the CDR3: TGCGCCAGCAGCCAAGGTCCGCGTCGCTCGGGGGATACGCAGTATTTT.

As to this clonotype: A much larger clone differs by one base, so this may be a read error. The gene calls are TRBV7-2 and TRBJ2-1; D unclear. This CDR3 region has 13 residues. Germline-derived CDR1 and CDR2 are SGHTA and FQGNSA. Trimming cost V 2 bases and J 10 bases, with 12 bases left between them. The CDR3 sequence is CASSLRPLFEQFF. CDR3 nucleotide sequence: TGTGCCAGCAGCTTACGCCCTCTGTTCGAGCAGTTCTTC.

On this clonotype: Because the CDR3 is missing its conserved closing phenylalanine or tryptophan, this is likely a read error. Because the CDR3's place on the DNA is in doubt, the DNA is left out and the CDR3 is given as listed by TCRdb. The CDR3 sequence: CACGPDLTPAKG. This sequence joins TRBV14 and TRBJ2-5. The CDR3 is made up of 12 amino acids, end residues included. Germline V CDR1 and CDR2: SGHDN, FVKESK.

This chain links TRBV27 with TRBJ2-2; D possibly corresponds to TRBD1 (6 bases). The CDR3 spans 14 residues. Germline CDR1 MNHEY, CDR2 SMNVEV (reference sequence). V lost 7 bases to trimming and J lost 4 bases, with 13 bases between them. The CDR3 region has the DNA TGTGCCAGCAAAAGGGTAGGGGGCACCGGGGAGCTGTTTTTT. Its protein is CASKRVGGTGELFF.

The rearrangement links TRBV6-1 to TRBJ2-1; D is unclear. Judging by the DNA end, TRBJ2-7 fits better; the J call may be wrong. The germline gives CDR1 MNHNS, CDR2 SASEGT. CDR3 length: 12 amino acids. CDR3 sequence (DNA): TGTGCCAGCGGATACAGTGTTAACGAGCAGTACTTC. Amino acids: CASGYSVNEQYF.

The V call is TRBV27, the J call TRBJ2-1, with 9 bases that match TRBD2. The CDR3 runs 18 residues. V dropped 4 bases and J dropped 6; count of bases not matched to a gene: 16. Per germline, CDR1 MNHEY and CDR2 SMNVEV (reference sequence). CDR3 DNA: TGTGCCAGCAGTTACTACCCCGTGCGGGAGGGTTATGGCAATGAGCAGTTCTTC. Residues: CASSYYPVREGYGNEQFF.

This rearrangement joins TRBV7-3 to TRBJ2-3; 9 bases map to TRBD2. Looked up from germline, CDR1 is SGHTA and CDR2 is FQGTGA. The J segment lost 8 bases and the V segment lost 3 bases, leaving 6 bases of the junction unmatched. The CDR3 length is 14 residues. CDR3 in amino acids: CASSFSGSRGTQYF. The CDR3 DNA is TGTGCCAGCAGCTTTAGCGGGAGCCGCGGTACGCAGTATTTT.

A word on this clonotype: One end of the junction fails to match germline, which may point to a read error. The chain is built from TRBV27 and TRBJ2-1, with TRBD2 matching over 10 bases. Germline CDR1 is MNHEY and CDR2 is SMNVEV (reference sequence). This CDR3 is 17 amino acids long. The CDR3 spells CSSSRTSGTLSYNEQFF. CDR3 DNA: TGTTCCAGCAGCCGAACTAGCGGGACCCTCTCCTACAATGAGCAGTTCTTC.

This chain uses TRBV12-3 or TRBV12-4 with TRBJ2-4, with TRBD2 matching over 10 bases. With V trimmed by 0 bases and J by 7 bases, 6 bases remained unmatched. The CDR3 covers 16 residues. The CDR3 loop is CASSLAASGSRNIQYF. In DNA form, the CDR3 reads TGTGCCAGCAGTTTAGCGGCTAGCGGGAGTAGGAACATTCAGTACTTC.

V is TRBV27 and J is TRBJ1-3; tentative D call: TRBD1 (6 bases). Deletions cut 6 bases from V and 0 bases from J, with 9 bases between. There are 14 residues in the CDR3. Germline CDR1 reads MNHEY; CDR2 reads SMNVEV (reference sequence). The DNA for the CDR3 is TGTGCCAGCAGAGGGGGGTACTCTGGAAACACCATATATTTT. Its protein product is CASRGGYSGNTIYF.

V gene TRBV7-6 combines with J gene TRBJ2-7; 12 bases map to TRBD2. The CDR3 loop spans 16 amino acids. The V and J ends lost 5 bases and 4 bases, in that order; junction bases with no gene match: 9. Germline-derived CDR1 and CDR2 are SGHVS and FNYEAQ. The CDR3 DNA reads TGTGCCAGCAGCATTTCGCTGACTAGCGGGAGTTACGAGCAGTACTTC. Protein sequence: CASSISLTSGSYEQYF.

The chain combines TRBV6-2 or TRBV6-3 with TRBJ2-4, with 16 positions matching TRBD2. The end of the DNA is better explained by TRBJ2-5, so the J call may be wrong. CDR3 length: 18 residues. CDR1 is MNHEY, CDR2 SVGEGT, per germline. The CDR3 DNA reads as TGTGCCAGCAGTGAAGGTGTACGGGGACTAGCGGGGGGGGAGACCCAGTACTTC. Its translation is CASSEGVRGLAGGETQYF.

CDR3 sequence (DNA): TGTGCCAGCAGCTTTAGCGGGAGGCGCACAGATACGCAGTATTTT. It is translated as CASSFSGRRTDTQYF. The chain employs TRBV11-2 and TRBJ2-3; TRBD2 matches at 10 bases. The CDR3 sequence is 15 residues long. The germline CDR1 and CDR2 sequences are SGHAT and FQNNGV. V was clipped by 3 bases and J by 1 base; unmatched bases: 1.

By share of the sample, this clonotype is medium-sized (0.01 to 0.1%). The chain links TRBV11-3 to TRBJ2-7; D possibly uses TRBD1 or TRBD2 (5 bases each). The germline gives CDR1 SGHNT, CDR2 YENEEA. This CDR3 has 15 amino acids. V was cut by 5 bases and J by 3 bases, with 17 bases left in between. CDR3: CASSPLGVLSYEQYF. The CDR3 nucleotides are TGTGCCAGCAGCCCCCTGGGGGTATTGAGCTACGAGCAGTACTTC.

The CDR3 bases are TGTGCCAGCAGAGCGTCCCGGGAGACTGAAGCTTTCTTT. Translation gives CASRASRETEAFF. The genes are TRBV6-1 and TRBJ1-1; no reliable D call. From germline, CDR1 is MNHNS and CDR2 SASEGT. The CDR3 runs to 13 residues. Trimming removed 6 bases at V and 5 bases at J, with 13 bases between.

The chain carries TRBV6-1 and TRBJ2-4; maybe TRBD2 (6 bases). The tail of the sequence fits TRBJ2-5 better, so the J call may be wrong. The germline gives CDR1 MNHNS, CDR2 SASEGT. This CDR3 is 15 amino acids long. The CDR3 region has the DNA TGTGCCAGCAGTGAAGTGGTACTAGCCGGCGAGACCCAGTACTTC. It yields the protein CASSEVVLAGETQYF.

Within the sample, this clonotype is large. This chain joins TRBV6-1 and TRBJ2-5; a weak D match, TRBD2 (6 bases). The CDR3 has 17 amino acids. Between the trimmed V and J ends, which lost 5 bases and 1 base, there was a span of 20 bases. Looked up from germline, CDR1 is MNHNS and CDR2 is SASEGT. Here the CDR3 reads CASSLDGGALSQETQYF. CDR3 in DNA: TGTGCCAGCAGTCTGGATGGAGGGGCCCTCTCCCAAGAGACCCAGTACTTC.

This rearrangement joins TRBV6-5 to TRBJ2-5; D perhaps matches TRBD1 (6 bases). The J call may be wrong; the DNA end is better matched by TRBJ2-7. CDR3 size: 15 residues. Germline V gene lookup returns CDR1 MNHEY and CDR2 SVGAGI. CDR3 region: CASSYDWQGPLEQYF. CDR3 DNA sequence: TGTGCCAGCAGTTACGATTGGCAGGGGCCCCTCGAGCAGTACTTC.

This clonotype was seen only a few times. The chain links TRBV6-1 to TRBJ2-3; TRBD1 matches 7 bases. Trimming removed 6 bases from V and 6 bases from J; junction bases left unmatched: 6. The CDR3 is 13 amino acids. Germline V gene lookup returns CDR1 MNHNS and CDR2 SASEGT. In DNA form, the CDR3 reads TGTGCCAGCAGGAGACAGGGCTGGGATACGCAGTATTTT. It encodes CASRRQGWDTQYF.